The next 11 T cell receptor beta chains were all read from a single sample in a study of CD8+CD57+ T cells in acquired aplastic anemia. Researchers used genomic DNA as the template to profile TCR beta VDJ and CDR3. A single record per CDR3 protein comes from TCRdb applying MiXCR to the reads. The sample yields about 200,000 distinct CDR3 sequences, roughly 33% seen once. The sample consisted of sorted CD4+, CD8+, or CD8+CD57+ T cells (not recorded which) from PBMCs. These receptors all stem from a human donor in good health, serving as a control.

CDR3 bases: TGTGCCAGCAGTTACTCGATTTCAGGGTCCCAGCCCCAGCATTTT. Translating gives CASSYSISGSQPQHF. This sequence joins TRBV6-5 and TRBJ1-5; D is perhaps TRBD1 (5 bases). V gave up 0 bases and J gave up 7 bases, with 13 bases separating them. Germline V gene sequence: CDR1 MNHEY, CDR2 SVGAGI. The CDR3 length is 15 residues.

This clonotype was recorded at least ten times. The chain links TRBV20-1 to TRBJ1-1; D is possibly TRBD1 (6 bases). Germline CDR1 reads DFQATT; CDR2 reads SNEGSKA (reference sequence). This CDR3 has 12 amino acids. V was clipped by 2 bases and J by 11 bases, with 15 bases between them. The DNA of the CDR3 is TGCAGTGCTAGAAATCGGGGGGCGGGCGCTTTCTTT. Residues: CSARNRGAGAFF.

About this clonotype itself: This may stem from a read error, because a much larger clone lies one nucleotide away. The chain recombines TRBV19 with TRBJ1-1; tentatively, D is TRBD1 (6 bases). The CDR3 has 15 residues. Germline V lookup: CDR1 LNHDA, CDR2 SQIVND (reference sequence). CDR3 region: CASSNPRGAYTEASF. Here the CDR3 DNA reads TGTGCCAGTAGTAACCCTCGGGGGGCGTATACTGAAGCTTCCTTT.

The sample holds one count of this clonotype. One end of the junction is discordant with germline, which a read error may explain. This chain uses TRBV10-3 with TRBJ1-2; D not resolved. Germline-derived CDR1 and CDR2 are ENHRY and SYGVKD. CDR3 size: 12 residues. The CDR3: CAVSEQEYGYTF. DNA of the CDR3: TGTGCCGTCAGTGAGCAAGAGTACGGCTACACCTTC.

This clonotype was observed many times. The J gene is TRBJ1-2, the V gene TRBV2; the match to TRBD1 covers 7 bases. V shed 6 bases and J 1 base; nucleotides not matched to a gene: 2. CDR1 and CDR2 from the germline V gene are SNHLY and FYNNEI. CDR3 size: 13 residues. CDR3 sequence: CASRQGHNYGYTF. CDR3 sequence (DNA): TGTGCCAGCAGACAGGGGCATAACTATGGCTACACCTTC.

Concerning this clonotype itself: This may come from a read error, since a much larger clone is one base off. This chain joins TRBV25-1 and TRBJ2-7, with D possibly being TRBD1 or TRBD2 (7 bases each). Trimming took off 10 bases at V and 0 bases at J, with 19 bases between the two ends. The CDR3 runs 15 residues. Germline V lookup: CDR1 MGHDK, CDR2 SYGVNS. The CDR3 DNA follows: TGTGCCAACAGCGTGGGAGGGGGCAGCTCCTACGAGCAGTACTTC. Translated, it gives CANSVGGGSSYEQYF.

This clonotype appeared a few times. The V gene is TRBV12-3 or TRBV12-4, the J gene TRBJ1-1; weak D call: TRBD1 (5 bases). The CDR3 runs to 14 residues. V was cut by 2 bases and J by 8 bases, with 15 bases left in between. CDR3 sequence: CASSLYGVGAEAFF. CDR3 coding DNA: TGTGCCAGCAGTTTATATGGGGTAGGGGCCGAAGCTTTCTTT.

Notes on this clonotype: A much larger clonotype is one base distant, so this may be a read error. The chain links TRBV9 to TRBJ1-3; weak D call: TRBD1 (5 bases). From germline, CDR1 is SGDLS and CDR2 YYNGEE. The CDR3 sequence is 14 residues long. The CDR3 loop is CASSAGLSGNTMYF. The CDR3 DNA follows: TGTGCCAGCAGCGCGGGACTTTCAGGAAACACCATGTATTTT.

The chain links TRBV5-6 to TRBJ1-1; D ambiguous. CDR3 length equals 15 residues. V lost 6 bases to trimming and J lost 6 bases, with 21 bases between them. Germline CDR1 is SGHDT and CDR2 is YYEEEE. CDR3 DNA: TGTGCCAGCATCTCCCAGGACTCCCGACACGCTGAAGCTTTCTTT. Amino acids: CASISQDSRHAEAFF.

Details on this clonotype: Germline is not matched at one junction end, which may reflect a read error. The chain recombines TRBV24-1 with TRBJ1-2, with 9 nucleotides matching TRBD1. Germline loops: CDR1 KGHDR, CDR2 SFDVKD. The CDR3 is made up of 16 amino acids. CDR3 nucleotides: TGTGCCACCAGTGGCCCGGGACAGGGACCCGACTACGGCTACACCTTC. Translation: CATSGPGQGPDYGYTF.

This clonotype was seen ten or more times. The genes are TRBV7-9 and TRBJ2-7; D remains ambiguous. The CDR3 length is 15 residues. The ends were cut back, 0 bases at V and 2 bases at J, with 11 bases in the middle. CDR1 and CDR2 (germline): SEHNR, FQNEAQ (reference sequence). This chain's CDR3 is CASSLAGQPPYEQYF. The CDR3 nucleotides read TGTGCCAGCAGCTTAGCCGGCCAGCCGCCCTACGAGCAGTACTTC.